The present entry profiles one T cell receptor (beta chain) with its context. Its antigen is currently unknown. This sample stems from a study of cytomegalovirus exposure and HLA in healthy donors. Study-level points and caveats: For most TCR beta V segments, an earlier analysis put the productive rate at about 87% or about 30% of the time. Excluded were some V segments that proved indistinguishable, including TRBV6-2 and TRBV6-3. Sequencing depth across donors, presence/absence analyses assumed, was roughly uniform.

Looked up from germline, CDR1 is MDHEN and CDR2 is SYDVKM. Trimming removed 7 bases at V and 7 bases at J, with 20 bases between. There are 14 residues in the CDR3. Primers included in the PCR were 60 Vbeta and 13 Jbeta primers. This table comes from immunoSEQ multiplex PCR, and its TCRdb copy is limited to in-frame clones, with some not included. The data contain around 180,000 clones, around 84% of them singletons. The chain links TRBV28 to TRBJ2-7; a weak D match, TRBD2 (6 bases). The receptor's source is a girl aged 2 to 9 in good health and CMV-seropositive. Sequenced: PBMCs. The CDR3 region has the DNA TGTGCCAGCACCGCCGGGACTGGGAAAGAGGAGCAGTACTTC. Protein: CASTAGTGKEEQYF.